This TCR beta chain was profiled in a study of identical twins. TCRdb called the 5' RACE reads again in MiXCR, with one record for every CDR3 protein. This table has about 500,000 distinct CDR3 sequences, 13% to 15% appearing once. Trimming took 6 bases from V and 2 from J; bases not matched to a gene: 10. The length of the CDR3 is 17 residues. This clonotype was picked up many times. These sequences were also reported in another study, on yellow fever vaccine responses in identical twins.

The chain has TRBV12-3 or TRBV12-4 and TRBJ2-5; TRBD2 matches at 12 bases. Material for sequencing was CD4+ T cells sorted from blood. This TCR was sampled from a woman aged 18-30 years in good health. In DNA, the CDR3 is TGTGCCAGCAGGCCTAGCGGGGGGGCCGGTTTACAAGAGACCCAGTACTTC. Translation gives CASRPSGGAGLQETQYF.